This is a list of T cell receptor beta chains from one sample in a study of human T cells and chemical hapten exposure. MiXCR, applied by TCRdb to the RACE reads, yields one record per CDR3 protein. The sample records 340,000 or so distinct CDR3 sequences, approximately 6.3% being singletons. The sequences come from whole blood, collected in connection with sensitization to the hapten diphenylcyclopropenone (DPC). These TCRs come from a woman younger than 30 with alopecia areata. Some clones in this sample may be carry-over from other donors' samples. Both conserved end residues are part of each CDR3. D genes are given only for firm matches. Clone size is not always given. Where it is, it says once, few, many or a class for expanded clones.

TRBV7-2	-	-	TRBJ2-3	TGTGCCAGCAGCTTGCTTCGTATCGGCACAGATACGCAGTATTTT	CASSLLRIGTDTQYF
TRBV18	-	TRBD1	TRBJ1-6	TGTGCCAGCTCACCCGTGGGACAGCCAAATTCACCCCTCCACTTT	CASSPVGQPNSPLHF
TRBV7-2	-	TRBD1	TRBJ2-7	TGTGCCAGCAGCTCATCAGGACAGGGAAAAGGATACGAGCAGTACTTC	CASSSSGQGKGYEQYF
TRBV3-1	-	-	TRBJ1-2	TGTGCCAGCAGCCAAGATGAACGGTATGGCTACACCTTC	CASSQDERYGYTF
TRBV2	many	-	TRBJ1-1	TGTGCCAGCACCCTAATGGGGTCGGGGAACACTGAAGCTTTCTTT	CASTLMGSGNTEAFF
TRBV11-2	few	-	TRBJ2-3	TGTGCCAGCAGCTTATCCGGACAGCTTAGCACAGATACGCAGTATTTT	CASSLSGQLSTDTQYF
TRBV7-2	many	-	TRBJ2-3	TGTGCCAGCTCCGGGTCTAGCACAGATACGCAGTATTTT	CASSGSSTDTQYF
TRBV6-2/TRBV6-3	-	TRBD1	TRBJ1-1	TGTGCCAGCAGGGGACAGGGCAGGGACACTGAAGCTTTCTTT	CASRGQGRDTEAFF
TRBV24-1	few	-	TRBJ1-3	TGTGCCACCCCCTTAGGAAACACCATATATTTT	CATPLGNTIYF
TRBV28	few	-	TRBJ2-2	TGTGCCAGCAATGTGGATAACACCGGGGAGCTGTTTTTT	CASNVDNTGELFF
TRBV6-5	few	TRBD1	TRBJ2-7	TGTGCCAGCAGGCAAGGGACAGGGGAGTGGTACGAGCAGTACTTC	CASRQGTGEWYEQYF
TRBV6-5	few	-	TRBJ2-7	TGTGCCAGCACGAACCCAGGGTCCTACGAGCAGTACTTC	CASTNPGSYEQYF
TRBV7-9	-	-	TRBJ2-3	TGTGCCAGCAGCCATGCTGATACGCAGTATTTT	CASSHADTQYF
TRBV7-2	-	-	TRBJ1-6	TGTGCCAGCAGCTTGGCTGGGGGGTATGGGAATTCACCCCTCCACTTT	CASSLAGGYGNSPLHF
TRBV7-2	-	-	TRBJ1-5	TGTGCCAGCAGCTATGGCAGAAGTAATCAGCCCCAGCATTTT	CASSYGRSNQPQHF
TRBV5-4	few	TRBD1	TRBJ1-2	TGTGCCAGCAGCTCGAAACAGGGGAACTATGGCTACACCTTC	CASSSKQGNYGYTF
TRBV20-1	-	-	TRBJ2-1	TGCAGTGCTAGTTCCGGGCTCTCTGGTGCCAATGAGCAGTTCTTC	CSASSGLSGANEQFF
TRBV7-9	-	-	TRBJ2-1	TGTGCCAGCAGCCTCCCCGTGGACAATGAGCAGTTCTTC	CASSLPVDNEQFF
TRBV2	many	-	TRBJ1-2	TGTGCCAGCAGCCAAGGGCAGGTCTATGGCTACACCTTC	CASSQGQVYGYTF
TRBV2	many	-	TRBJ1-5	TGTGCCAGCAGTGGCTCAGCCAATCAGCCCCAGCATTTT	CASSGSANQPQHF
TRBV2	-	-	TRBJ1-4	TGTGCCAGCAGTGAAGAGAGCTCGGCTAATGAAAAACTGTTTTTT	CASSEESSANEKLFF
TRBV5-5	many	TRBD1	TRBJ1-4	TGTGCCAGCAGCACCATGGGGACAGCAGAAAAACTGTTTTTT	CASSTMGTAEKLFF
TRBV12-5	-	-	TRBJ1-1	TGTGCTAGTGCTCCATTCCGGGCGGGACTCCCCAGAAGTGAAGCTTTCTTT	CASAPFRAGLPRSEAFF
TRBV28	few	-	TRBJ1-2	TGTGCCAGCAGTTTGAGGCCCGACAGGCCCTTTTGGGGCTACACCTTC	CASSLRPDRPFWGYTF
TRBV5-1	many	-	TRBJ1-2	TGCGCCAGCAGCTTGGGGAGCACCCTCTATGGCTACACCTTC	CASSLGSTLYGYTF
TRBV12-3/TRBV12-4	few	TRBD1	TRBJ1-2	TGTGCCAGCAGAGGGACAGGGTCGGTCTATGGCTACACCTTC	CASRGTGSVYGYTF
TRBV7-2	few	-	TRBJ1-3	TGTGCCAGCAGCCCCTCTCTGGGGGTCCTGGGAAACACCATATATTTT	CASSPSLGVLGNTIYF
TRBV2	few	-	TRBJ1-2	TGTGCCAGCAGCAGGACATCCACGGAGGGCTACACCTTC	CASSRTSTEGYTF
TRBV24-1	many	TRBD1	TRBJ2-1	TGTGCCACCAGTGATCACGGGACAGGGGAGTACAATGAGCAGTTCTTC	CATSDHGTGEYNEQFF
TRBV6-5	few	TRBD1	TRBJ1-5	TGTGCCAGCAGTTATATACAGGGGATGGGGCAGCCCCAGCATTTT	CASSYIQGMGQPQHF
TRBV4-2	many	TRBD2	TRBJ2-1	TGTGCCAGCAGCCAAGATGGGTCTAGCGGGGGCTATGAGCAGTTCTTC	CASSQDGSSGGYEQFF
TRBV4-3	many	TRBD1	TRBJ2-7	TGCGCCAGCAGCCCAGGGACAGGGGAACACGAGCAGTACTTC	CASSPGTGEHEQYF
TRBV6-2/TRBV6-3	-	TRBD2	TRBJ2-1	TGTGCCAGCAGTTACGCCAGCGGGGGCAGGTACAATGAGCAGTTCTTC	CASSYASGGRYNEQFF
TRBV24-1	few	-	TRBJ2-5	TGTGCCACCAGTGGACCAAAAGACGCTTTGGGAAGAGAACAAGAGACCCAGTACTTC	CATSGPKDALGREQETQYF
TRBV5-1	-	-	TRBJ2-1	TGCGCCAGCTCCGGGACGGGGGACTCCTACAATGAGCAGTTCTTC	CASSGTGDSYNEQFF
TRBV18	-	-	TRBJ2-3	TGTGCCAGCTCATCGACCATTAGGGATACGCAGTATTTT	CASSSTIRDTQYF
TRBV3-1	few	-	TRBJ2-7	TGTGCCAGCAGCCTCTCGAGTGGGGAGCAGTACTTC	CASSLSSGEQYF
TRBV20-1	few	-	TRBJ1-5	TGCAGTGTACCAACTAGCAATCAGCCCCAGCATTTT	CSVPTSNQPQHF
TRBV6-6	few	-	TRBJ1-5	TGTGCCAGCAGTTACTCCCGGGGAGGGGGAATTCAGCCCCAGCATTTT	CASSYSRGGGIQPQHF
TRBV5-1	-	-	TRBJ2-2	TGCGCCAGCAGCTTAATGCAGGGTGGCACCGGGGAGCTGTTTTTT	CASSLMQGGTGELFF